These T cell receptor beta chains were read from a single sample in a study of blood T cell repertoires in COVID-19. Measured with immunoSEQ multiplex PCR; TCRdb has only the in-frame clones, and not every one. This repertoire shows some 270,000 clones, approximately 85% found once; its top ten account for roughly 4%. Source material: PBMCs or T cells enriched from blood (not recorded which). The source is a woman between 25 and 40 years old who had recovered from COVID-19. Both conserved end residues are part of each CDR3.

TRBJ2-5,TRBV5-4,CASSSPSGSRQTQYF
TRBJ2-7,TRBV6-1,CASSETFGAAGEQYF
TRBJ2-2,TRBV5-1,CASSRTATNTGELFF
TRBJ2-1,TRBV21-1,CASSNAGTSGVRSEQFF
TRBJ1-3,TRBV5-8,CASDRPASGNTIYF
TRBJ2-1,TRBV5-3,CARSQYPGLGFVNEQFF
TRBJ1-4,TRBV7-6,CASSSLGGDLAEKLFF
TRBJ2-7,TRBV28,CASSFSPRYEQYF
TRBJ1-3,TRBV29-1,CSVGTRGREAGNTIYF
TRBJ2-2,TRBV4-2,CASSQGRAGGSNTGELFF
TRBJ2-7,TRBV10-3,CAISGGESGEQYF
TRBJ1-1,TRBV18,CASTKAGTVNTEAFF
TRBJ1-2,TRBV23-1,CASTAVQPTGGNYGYTF
TRBJ2-5,TRBV10-3,CAISESKRGPQETQYF
TRBJ1-1,TRBV7-3,CASSPTGGNTEAFF
TRBJ2-7,TRBV19,CASSMGSWRTYEQYF
TRBJ2-6,TRBV5-3,CARSLASLVGANVLTF
TRBJ2-5,TRBV28,CASSSTRGGVETQYF
TRBJ1-2,TRBV13,CASSPGRTVGGYTF
TRBJ1-4,TRBV5-1,CASSLEGRGGEKLFF
TRBJ1-5,TRBV27,CASSLGHPSNQPQHF
TRBJ2-1,TRBV19,CASSILAGGPDEQFF
TRBJ2-3,TRBV5-1,CASSRMIAGGSPDTQYF
TRBJ2-6,TRBV5-5,CASSLGGPGANVLTF
TRBJ1-1,TRBV12-3/TRBV12-4,CASSLDMNTEAFF
TRBJ1-5,TRBV6-2/TRBV6-3,CASSSGDIQPQHF
TRBJ2-7,TRBV11-2,CASSSNSYSYEQYF
TRBJ2-7,TRBV5-4,CASSLSGQGRLQYF
TRBJ1-1,TRBV10-3,CAIRDRDRTEAFF
TRBJ2-1,TRBV28,CASRGRTSGRNEQFF
TRBJ1-5,TRBV27,CASSRTGAGNQPQHF
TRBJ1-5,TRBV19,CASSITENQPQHF
TRBJ2-6,TRBV5-1,CASSTGTGSPGANVLTF
TRBJ2-2,TRBV7-3,CASRLAGGPGTGELFF
TRBJ2-7,TRBV6-5,CASSLFRGFAYEQYF
TRBJ1-2,TRBV19,CASRGAGHYGYTF
TRBJ1-6,TRBV30,CACQTDLNSPLHF
TRBJ2-5,TRBV29-1,CSVEPGIETQYF
TRBJ1-4,TRBV28,CASVYYRDRVYEKLFF
TRBJ2-1,TRBV3-1/TRBV3-2,CASSQVSSGGARGEQFF
TRBJ1-1,TRBV6-1,CASSEPHRGVTEAFF
TRBJ2-2,TRBV11-3,CASRQGGNTGELFF
TRBJ2-1,TRBV5-1,CASSLDGTNYNEQFF